These T cell receptor beta chains were read from a single sample in a study of blood T cell repertoires in COVID-19. The table came from immunoSEQ multiplex PCR; TCRdb's copy has only in-frame clones and leaves some out. The sample lists about 170,000 clones; 86% were seen once. The sequencing input was peripheral blood. The receptors were sampled from a woman of 80 years or more in a cohort sampled during active or convalescent COVID-19. Both conserved end residues are trimmed from each CDR3. The order of the fields is clone size, J gene, V gene, CDR3 protein. Expanded clones are given a class, and other clones once, few, many or no size at all.

few,TRBJ2-5,TRBV19,ASSTGLGGAQY
-,TRBJ1-3,TRBV3-1/TRBV3-2,ASSQVSAGGNTIY
-,TRBJ2-4,TRBV7-2,ASSLDIAKNIQY
-,TRBJ1-5,TRBV30,AWSAGQSNQPQH
-,TRBJ1-5,TRBV6-6,ASSYDRVGNQPQH
-,TRBJ2-5,TRBV5-1,ASSNPGQGSIGTQY
-,TRBJ2-2,TRBV7-2,ASSLGRFNTGELF
-,TRBJ1-1,TRBV6-5,AGSGHLTMNTEAF
-,TRBJ1-6,TRBV6-5,ASRDRNNSPLH
-,TRBJ1-1,TRBV5-4,ASSLGQRNTEAF
-,TRBJ2-3,TRBV29-1,SAVAAGGGTDTQY
-,TRBJ1-4,TRBV27,ASSPLGPTNEKLF
-,TRBJ2-5,TRBV11-2,ASSSQGETQY
-,TRBJ2-7,TRBV5-4,ASSPGTVRDEQY
-,TRBJ2-6,TRBV10-3,AISESGGVLGANVLT
-,TRBJ1-4,TRBV6-5,ASSSTGGRVEKLF
-,TRBJ1-1,TRBV7-2,ASRHLQGTEAF
-,TRBJ2-5,TRBV6-4,ASVATDQETQY
-,TRBJ1-5,TRBV5-8,ASSLWAVNQPQH
-,TRBJ2-3,TRBV28,ASRPPAEGTSGGAFGTDTQY
-,TRBJ1-2,TRBV6-1,ASSESEGMRGYT
-,TRBJ1-2,TRBV28,ASSFGDRVGYT
-,TRBJ2-4,TRBV7-9,ASSPLAYRVGDIQY
once,TRBJ1-2,TRBV5-6,ASSAKTGGVVDGYT
once,TRBJ2-3,TRBV6-4,ASSDSSGSDTDTQY
-,TRBJ1-5,TRBV5-1,ASSLAGGGNQPQH
few,TRBJ1-1,TRBV3-1/TRBV3-2,ASSRRQGAAEAF
few,TRBJ2-2,TRBV6-5,ASKGTYNTGELF
-,TRBJ1-2,TRBV3-1/TRBV3-2,ASRLGTGYGYT
-,TRBJ1-2,TRBV11-3,ASSPQEDYGYT
-,TRBJ2-7,TRBV7-9,ASSLTGGASSYEQY
few,TRBJ1-3,TRBV3-1/TRBV3-2,ASSPSQGSGNTIY
-,TRBJ2-4,TRBV6-4,ASSDTGGDIQY
-,TRBJ2-1,TRBV14,ASSQGGPAYNEQF
-,TRBJ1-6,TRBV24-1,ATSESGLHNSPLH
-,TRBJ1-4,TRBV9,ASSIRQVATNEKLF
-,TRBJ2-2,TRBV6-5,ASSRSGSGELF
-,TRBJ2-1,TRBV30,AWSDDLTGTIYNEQF
few,TRBJ1-3,TRBV20-1,SASRDSHSGNTIY